This entry describes one T cell receptor (beta chain). Sequencing used immunoSEQ multiplex PCR; TCRdb keeps in-frame clones, though not all of them. The sample yields roughly 570,000 clones, around nine tenths seen once. Germline V gives CDR1 LNHDA, CDR2 SQIVND (reference sequence). The CDR3 totals 17 residues. V shed 5 bases and J shed 8 bases, with 25 bases lying between them. This sample was included in a study of blood T cell repertoires in COVID-19. Across the whole study: Samples came from the United States, Italy and Spain, spanning acute and convalescent COVID-19.

This TCR came from a woman aged 50 to 60 with COVID-19, enrolled during active disease. Input material: peripheral blood. J is TRBJ1-3 and V is TRBV19; possible D gene TRBD1, 5 bases. Here the CDR3 reads CASSADQGSRTLDTIYF. For the CDR3, the DNA is TGTGCCAGTAGTGCTGATCAGGGAAGCAGAACCTTGGACACCATATATTTT.